This is a list of T cell receptor beta chains from one sample in a study of blood T cell repertoires in COVID-19. The assay was immunoSEQ multiplex PCR, and TCRdb's table has in-frame clones only and misses some. This table holds 350,000 or so clones, roughly 90% found once. Sequenced material: peripheral blood. The receptor source for this set is a man between 18 and 29 years old with active or convalescent COVID-19. Both conserved end residues are part of each CDR3. D genes are given only for firm matches. Only some rows state a clone size, as once, few, many or a class for expanded clones.

size | D | J | V | CDR3 | DNA
few | NA | TRBJ2-7 | TRBV6-6 | CASSTRVRLGEQYF | TGTGCCAGCAGTACGAGGGTTCGATTGGGGGAGCAGTACTTC
NA | TRBD1 | TRBJ2-5 | TRBV19 | CASSLYPGQGGRETQYF | TGTGCCAGTAGTTTATATCCGGGACAGGGTGGACGGGAGACCCAGTACTTC
NA | TRBD2 | TRBJ2-1 | TRBV6-6 | CASSIGTRDNEQFF | TGTGCCAGCAGTATAGGGACTAGAGACAATGAGCAGTTCTTC
few | NA | TRBJ1-1 | TRBV7-2 | CASSGRTRVTEAFF | TGTGCCAGCAGCGGACGGACTCGGGTGACTGAAGCTTTCTTT
NA | TRBD1 | TRBJ1-1 | TRBV7-6 | CASSLEGQITEAFF | TGTGCCAGCAGCTTAGAGGGACAGATCACTGAAGCTTTCTTT
NA | NA | TRBJ1-1 | TRBV6-5 | CASSYGGAGYTEAFF | TGTGCCAGCAGTTACGGAGGGGCGGGGTACACTGAAGCTTTCTTT
NA | TRBD1 | TRBJ1-3 | TRBV29-1 | CSVRPTGGAGNTIYF | TGCAGCGTTCGTCCCACAGGGGGCGCGGGAAACACCATATATTTT
NA | TRBD1 | TRBJ1-5 | TRBV2 | CASTPGQGNQPQHF | TGTGCCAGCACCCCGGGACAGGGCAATCAGCCCCAGCATTTT
NA | TRBD1 | TRBJ1-2 | TRBV28 | CASSLLQGAGGYTF | TGTGCCAGCAGTTTACTACAGGGGGCTGGGGGCTACACCTTC
NA | NA | TRBJ2-2 | TRBV7-2 | CASSPRNLGAADGELFF | TGTGCCAGCAGCCCGAGAAACTTAGGAGCCGCTGACGGGGAGCTGTTTTTT
NA | TRBD2 | TRBJ2-3 | TRBV29-1 | CSVEGGSGSADTQYF | TGCAGCGTTGAAGGGGGTAGCGGGAGTGCAGATACGCAGTATTTT
NA | NA | TRBJ1-2 | TRBV5-1 | CASSQNGQYYGYTF | TGCGCCAGCAGCCAAAACGGACAGTACTATGGCTACACCTTC
NA | NA | TRBJ1-6 | TRBV27 | CASSPPGSPLHF | TGTGCCAGCAGTCCGCCAGGTTCACCCCTCCACTTT
NA | TRBD1 | TRBJ2-7 | TRBV27 | CASSGTGVHEQYF | TGTGCCAGCAGTGGGACAGGGGTCCACGAGCAGTACTTC
NA | TRBD1 | TRBJ2-1 | TRBV7-2 | CASSLSVLGQGAHNEQFF | TGTGCCAGCAGCTTATCGGTTTTAGGACAGGGGGCCCACAATGAGCAGTTCTTC
NA | TRBD1 | TRBJ2-7 | TRBV27 | CASSLRQGYYEQYF | TGTGCCAGCAGTTTAAGACAGGGCTACTACGAGCAGTACTTC
NA | NA | TRBJ2-3 | TRBV11-2 | CASSSIPEWGDTDTQYF | TGTGCCAGCAGCTCTATACCTGAGTGGGGAGACACAGATACGCAGTATTTT
NA | TRBD2 | TRBJ2-1 | TRBV10-3 | CAIRNWASGSNNEQFF | TGTGCCATCCGGAACTGGGCTAGCGGGAGTAACAATGAGCAGTTCTTC
NA | NA | TRBJ2-7 | TRBV7-3 | CASSFGVGYEQYF | TGTGCCAGCAGCTTCGGGGTTGGGTACGAGCAGTACTTC
NA | NA | TRBJ1-2 | TRBV6-5 | CASTSSMGAPYGYTF | TGTGCCAGCACGAGTTCCATGGGAGCCCCTTATGGCTACACCTTC
NA | NA | TRBJ2-1 | TRBV18 | CASSPTGVGGNNEQFF | TGTGCCAGCTCACCCACAGGGGTCGGAGGGAACAATGAGCAGTTCTTC
NA | TRBD1 | TRBJ1-2 | TRBV6-5 | CASSYGIQGYYGYTF | TGTGCCAGCAGTTACGGGATACAGGGGTACTATGGCTACACCTTC
NA | NA | TRBJ1-2 | TRBV5-4 | CASSPGGDYGYTF | TGTGCCAGCAGCCCCGGGGGGGACTATGGCTACACCTTC
NA | TRBD1 | TRBJ1-2 | TRBV6-5 | CASRKAGQGYGYTF | TGTGCCAGCCGAAAGGCGGGACAGGGCTATGGCTACACCTTC
NA | NA | TRBJ1-1 | TRBV27 | CASSLTGGGRTEAFF | TGTGCCAGCAGTTTGACTGGTGGGGGCCGCACTGAAGCTTTCTTT
once | TRBD1 | TRBJ2-7 | TRBV2 | CASSAGQGSYEQYF | TGTGCCAGCAGTGCCGGACAGGGCAGCTACGAGCAGTACTTC
NA | NA | TRBJ1-4 | TRBV27 | CASSRYREIGGNEKLFF | TGTGCCAGCAGCCGTTACAGAGAAATTGGAGGAAATGAAAAACTGTTTTTT
NA | NA | TRBJ1-4 | TRBV5-1 | CASSLQEPTNEKLFF | TGCGCCAGCAGCTTGCAGGAACCAACTAATGAAAAACTGTTTTTT
NA | NA | TRBJ2-1 | TRBV4-1 | CASSQFSGASSYNEQFF | TGCGCCAGCAGCCAATTCAGCGGAGCTAGCTCCTACAATGAGCAGTTCTTC
once | NA | TRBJ1-3 | TRBV12-3/TRBV12-4 | CASSFHSGNTIYF | TGTGCCAGCAGTTTTCATAGTGGAAACACCATATATTTT
many | NA | TRBJ1-6 | TRBV6-5 | CASSYDSTDSPLHF | TGTGCCAGCAGTTACGACAGCACGGATTCACCCCTCCACTTT
NA | NA | TRBJ1-4 | TRBV6-5 | CASSYGQGVTNEKLFF | TGTGCCAGCAGTTACGGGCAGGGTGTTACTAATGAAAAACTGTTTTTT
NA | TRBD1 | TRBJ2-7 | TRBV19 | CASSFVGGVYEQYF | TGTGCCAGTAGTTTCGTAGGGGGCGTCTACGAGCAGTACTTC
NA | NA | TRBJ1-3 | TRBV6-5 | CASASRAAIYF | TGTGCCAGTGCCTCGAGGGCGGCCATATATTTT
NA | NA | TRBJ1-1 | TRBV27 | CASSLGRGVPNTEAFF | TGTGCCAGCAGTTTGGGACGGGGGGTACCGAACACTGAAGCTTTCTTT
NA | TRBD1 | TRBJ1-4 | TRBV18 | CASSPRGTGVPVGEKLFF | TGTGCCAGCTCACCCCGGGGGACAGGGGTTCCGGTGGGTGAAAAACTGTTTTTT
NA | TRBD2 | TRBJ2-7 | TRBV7-6 | CASSLEGGGALSEQYF | TGTGCCAGCAGCTTAGAGGGCGGGGGGGCTCTTTCCGAGCAGTACTTC
NA | TRBD1 | TRBJ1-1 | TRBV9 | CASSVGQGRTEAFF | TGTGCCAGCAGTGTGGGACAGGGGAGGACTGAAGCTTTCTTT
NA | NA | TRBJ2-7 | TRBV7-2 | CASSLGGAFYEQYF | TGTGCCAGCAGCTTAGGCGGAGCCTTTTACGAGCAGTACTTC
NA | TRBD1 | TRBJ1-5 | TRBV18 | CASSETGGIQPQHF | TGTGCCAGCTCAGAGACAGGGGGTATTCAGCCCCAGCATTTT
NA | TRBD2 | TRBJ2-1 | TRBV5-1 | CASSQGGTSGYNEQFF | TGCGCCAGCAGCCAAGGCGGGACTAGCGGCTACAATGAGCAGTTCTTC
NA | NA | TRBJ1-6 | TRBV19 | CASSMTHGDSPLHF | TGTGCCAGTAGTATGACACATGGTGATTCACCCCTCCACTTT
NA | NA | TRBJ1-2 | TRBV20-1 | CSATADSSRPF | TGCAGTGCCACTGCGGACAGCTCAAGACCCTTC